Each of the 9 T cell receptor beta chains below was sequenced from the same sample in a study of control samples from healthy donors and cancer patients (TCRdb year 2020). Libraries were prepared through the immunoSEQ multiplex PCR assay. TCRdb took this table from immuneACCESS and kept in-frame rearrangements with V and J called. Such tables lack part of the clones; where checked against another copy, unresolved V genes explain under half of the gap, and the rest is unexplained. This sample has about 130,000 clones in its table, and more than 70% of those were observed once. Roughly 3.2% of the sample comes from the top ten. Sample: blood. These receptors were collected from a man over 45 in good health.

V and J are TRBV11-3 and TRBJ1-5, with 11 positions matching TRBD1. Germline values: CDR1 SGHNT, CDR2 YENEEA. Unmatched junction bases numbered 13, after V lost 5 bases and J lost 4 bases. The CDR3 has 18 amino acids. Here the CDR3 DNA reads TGTGCCAGCAGCGAAACCGGGACAGGGGGATTAGGGAATCAGCCCCAGCATTTT. Its translation is CASSETGTGGLGNQPQHF. The full variable domain, rest sourced from reference TRBV11-3 and TRBJ1-5, is EAGVVQSPRYKIIEKKQPVAFWCNPISGHNTLYWYLQNLGQGPELLIRYENEEAVDDSQLPKDRFSAERLKGVDSTLKIQPAELGDSAVYLCASSETGTGGLGNQPQHFGDGTRLSIL.

V usage is TRBV11-3 and J usage is TRBJ2-2; D unresolved. With 1 base removed from V and 2 bases from J, the gap between germline ends came to 5 bases. The CDR3 has 14 amino acids. In germline, CDR1 is SGHNT, CDR2 YENEEA. The CDR3 region is CASSLVINTGELFF. The CDR3 nucleotides are TGTGCCAGCAGCTTAGTGATCAACACCGGGGAGCTGTTTTTT.

This clone appeared a single time. This chain connects TRBV12-3 or TRBV12-4 to TRBJ1-1; no definite D call. V was cut by 3 bases and J by 0 bases, with 5 bases left in between. This CDR3 is 13 amino acids long. The CDR3 spells CASSFDMNTEAFF. The CDR3 coding sequence is TGTGCCAGCAGTTTTGATATGAACACTGAAGCTTTCTTT.

The chain uses TRBV6-5 and TRBJ1-5; D call uncertain. V lost 6 bases and J lost 7, with 13 bases in between. Germline values: CDR1 MNHEY, CDR2 SVGAGI. This CDR3 spans 13 amino acids. CDR3 protein: CASSTRREQPQHF. CDR3 sequence (DNA): TGTGCCAGCAGCACGCGGCGGGAGCAGCCCCAGCATTTT.

This clone was recorded a few times. The J gene is TRBJ2-5, the V gene TRBV7-3; D is undetermined. Germline CDR1 reads SGHTA; CDR2 reads FQGTGA. The CDR3 length is 14 residues. Trimming cost V 2 bases and J 2 bases, with 9 bases left between them. The DNA for the CDR3 is TGTGCCAGCAGCTTAGATGGGGTACAAGAGACCCAGTACTTC. It specifies CASSLDGVQETQYF.

V gene TRBV7-3 combines with J gene TRBJ2-1; no firm D call. The CDR3 is 9 residues long. Deletions cut 10 bases from V and 5 bases from J, with 3 bases between. CDR1 is SGHTA and CDR2 is FQGTGA in the germline V gene. In DNA, the CDR3 is TGTGCCAAGGACAATGAGCAGTTCTTC. This sequence encodes CAKDNEQFF.

J is TRBJ2-7 and V is TRBV7-9; D perhaps matches TRBD2 (5 bases). The CDR3 is made up of 16 amino acids. In germline, CDR1 is SEHNR, CDR2 FQNEAQ (reference sequence). Between the trimmed V and J ends, which lost 1 base and 7 bases, there was a span of 20 bases. CDR3 sequence (DNA): TGTGCCAGCAGCTTAGTGAGAGCCACCCTTCGAGGGGAGCAGTACTTC. Translated: CASSLVRATLRGEQYF.

Concerning this clone: Germline is not matched at one junction end, which may reflect a read error. This chain connects TRBV7-9 to TRBJ2-5, with a tentative D call TRBD2 (5 bases). CDR3 length equals 13 residues. Germline V lookup: CDR1 SEHNR, CDR2 FQNEAQ (reference sequence). The CDR3 spells CASSLADSNLHHF. In DNA form, the CDR3 reads TGTGCCAGCAGCTTAGCGGACTCCAACCTCCACCACTTC. Filled out from reference TRBV7-9 and TRBJ2-5, the complete variable domain reads DTGVSQNPRHKITKRGQNVTFRCDPISEHNRLYWYRQTLGQGPEFLTYFQNEAQLEKSRLLSDRFSAERPKGSFSTLEIQRTEQGDSAMYLCASSLADSNLHHFGPGTRLLVL.

This clone occurred a few times. The chain has TRBV6-6 and TRBJ1-6, with a possible D match to TRBD1 (6 bases). V was pared by 6 bases and J by 8 bases, with 17 bases between. The CDR3 loop spans 15 amino acids. CDR1 and CDR2 from the germline V gene are MNHNY and SVGAGI (reference sequence). The DNA for the CDR3 is TGTGCCAGCAGCCCTCTTTCGACAGGAGATTCACCCCTCCACTTT. It codes for CASSPLSTGDSPLHF.